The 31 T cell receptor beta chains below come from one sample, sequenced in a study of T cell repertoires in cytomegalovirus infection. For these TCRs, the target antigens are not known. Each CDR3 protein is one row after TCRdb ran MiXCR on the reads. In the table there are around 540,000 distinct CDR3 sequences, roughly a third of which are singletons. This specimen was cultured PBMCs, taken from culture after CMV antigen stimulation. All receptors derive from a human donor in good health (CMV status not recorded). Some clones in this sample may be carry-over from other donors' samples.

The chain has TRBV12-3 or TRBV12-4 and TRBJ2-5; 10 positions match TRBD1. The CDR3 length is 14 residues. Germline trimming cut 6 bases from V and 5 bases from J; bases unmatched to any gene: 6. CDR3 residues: CASSLTGGFETQYF. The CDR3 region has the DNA TGTGCCAGCAGCCTGACAGGGGGCTTTGAGACCCAGTACTTC.

The CDR3 reads CASSPQQGTDYGYTF. Written as DNA, the CDR3 is TGTGCCAGCAGCCCTCAACAGGGTACGGACTATGGCTACACCTTC. The rearrangement joins TRBV12-3 or TRBV12-4 to TRBJ1-2; a weak D match, TRBD1 (6 bases). The CDR3 loop spans 15 amino acids. Trimming pared 6 bases from V and 3 bases from J, leaving 17 bases between.

The CDR3 nucleotides are TGCAGCGTTGGTGGGATTCGCGAAAAACTGTTTTTT. Amino acid sequence: CSVGGIREKLFF. This rearrangement joins TRBV29-1 to TRBJ1-4; D unclear. Germline V gene data show CDR1 as SQVTM and CDR2 as ANQGSEA. The CDR3 has 12 amino acids. V gave up 4 bases and J gave up 8 bases, with 11 bases separating them. The whole variable domain, filled in from reference TRBV29-1 and TRBJ1-4, reads SAVISQKPSRDICQRGTSLTIQCQVDSQVTMMFWYRQQPGQSLTLIATANQGSEATYESGFVIDKFPISRPNLTFSTLTVSNMSPEDSSIYLCSVGGIREKLFFGSGTQLSVL.

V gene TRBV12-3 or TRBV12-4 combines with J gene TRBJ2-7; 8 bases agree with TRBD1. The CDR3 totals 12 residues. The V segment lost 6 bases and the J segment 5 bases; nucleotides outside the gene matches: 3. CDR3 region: CASSQQGDEQYF. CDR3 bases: TGTGCCAGCAGCCAACAGGGGGACGAGCAGTACTTC.

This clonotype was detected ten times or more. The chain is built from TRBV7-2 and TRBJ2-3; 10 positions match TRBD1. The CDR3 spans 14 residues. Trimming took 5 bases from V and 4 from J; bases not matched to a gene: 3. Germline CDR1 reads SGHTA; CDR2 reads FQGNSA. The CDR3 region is CASSLGTGADTQYF. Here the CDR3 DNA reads TGTGCCAGCAGCCTAGGGACAGGGGCAGATACGCAGTATTTT.

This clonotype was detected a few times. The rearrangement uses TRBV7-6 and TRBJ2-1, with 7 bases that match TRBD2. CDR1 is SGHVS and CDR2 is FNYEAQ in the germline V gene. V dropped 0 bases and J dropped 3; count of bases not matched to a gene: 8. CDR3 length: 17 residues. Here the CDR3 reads CASSLALGGRIYNEQFF. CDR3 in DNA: TGTGCCAGCAGCTTAGCGTTGGGGGGGAGAATCTACAATGAGCAGTTCTTC.

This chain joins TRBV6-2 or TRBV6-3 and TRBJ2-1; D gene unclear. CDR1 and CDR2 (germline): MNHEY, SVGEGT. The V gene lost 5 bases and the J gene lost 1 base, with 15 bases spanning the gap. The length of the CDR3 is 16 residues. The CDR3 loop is CASSQNIGDSYNEQFF. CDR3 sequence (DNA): TGTGCCAGCAGTCAAAACATAGGAGATTCCTACAATGAGCAGTTCTTC.

DNA for the CDR3: TGTGCCAGCAGTTTATTCGGACTAGCGGACACCGGGGAGCTGTTTTTT. Its translation is CASSLFGLADTGELFF. The chain is built from TRBV27 and TRBJ2-2; 10 bases line up with TRBD2. Unmatched junction bases numbered 2, after V lost 1 base and J lost 3 bases. Germline CDR1 reads MNHEY; CDR2 reads SMNVEV (reference sequence). CDR3 length equals 16 residues.

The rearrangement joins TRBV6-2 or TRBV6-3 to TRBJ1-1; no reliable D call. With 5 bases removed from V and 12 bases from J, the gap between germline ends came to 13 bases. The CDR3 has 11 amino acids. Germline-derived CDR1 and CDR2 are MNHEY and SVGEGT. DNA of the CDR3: TGTGCCAGCAGTGAAAGTCGGGGAACTTTCTTT. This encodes CASSESRGTFF.

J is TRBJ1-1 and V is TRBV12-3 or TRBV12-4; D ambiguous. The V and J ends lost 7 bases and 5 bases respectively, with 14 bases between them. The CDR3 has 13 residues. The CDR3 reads CASNPMGGTEAFF. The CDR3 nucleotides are TGTGCCAGCAATCCAATGGGTGGGACTGAAGCTTTCTTT.

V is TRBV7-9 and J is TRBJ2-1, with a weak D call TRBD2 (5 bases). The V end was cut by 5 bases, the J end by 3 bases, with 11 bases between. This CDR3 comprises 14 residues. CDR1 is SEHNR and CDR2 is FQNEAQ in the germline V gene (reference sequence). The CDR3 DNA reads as TGTGCCAGCAGCGGGAGTCCTCTCTACAATGAGCAGTTCTTC. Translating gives CASSGSPLYNEQFF.

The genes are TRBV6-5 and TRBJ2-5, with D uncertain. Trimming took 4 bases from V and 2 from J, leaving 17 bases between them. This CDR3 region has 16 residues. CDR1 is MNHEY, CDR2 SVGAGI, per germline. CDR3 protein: CASSFLPTQIQETQYF. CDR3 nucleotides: TGTGCCAGCAGTTTCCTCCCGACACAAATTCAAGAGACCCAGTACTTC.

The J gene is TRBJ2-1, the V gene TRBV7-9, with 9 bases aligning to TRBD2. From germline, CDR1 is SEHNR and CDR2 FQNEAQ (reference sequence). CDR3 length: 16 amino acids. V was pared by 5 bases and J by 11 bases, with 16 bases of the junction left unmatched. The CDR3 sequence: CASSPTRGRATGKQFF. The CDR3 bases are TGTGCCAGCAGCCCAACCCGCGGGAGGGCCACAGGCAAGCAGTTCTTC.

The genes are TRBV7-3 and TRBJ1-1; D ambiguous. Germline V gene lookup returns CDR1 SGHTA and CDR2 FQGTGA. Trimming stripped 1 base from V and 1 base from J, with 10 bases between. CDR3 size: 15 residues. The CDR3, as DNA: TGTGCCAGCAGCTTAAAGGGATTCCGGAACACTGAAGCTTTCTTT. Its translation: CASSLKGFRNTEAFF.

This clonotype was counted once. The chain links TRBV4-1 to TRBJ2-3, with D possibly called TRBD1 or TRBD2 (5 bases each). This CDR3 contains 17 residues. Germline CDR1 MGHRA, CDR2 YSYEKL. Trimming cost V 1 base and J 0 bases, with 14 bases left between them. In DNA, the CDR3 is TGCGCCAGCAGCCAAGGCCTGTCAGAGGGGAGCACAGATACGCAGTATTTT. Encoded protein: CASSQGLSEGSTDTQYF.

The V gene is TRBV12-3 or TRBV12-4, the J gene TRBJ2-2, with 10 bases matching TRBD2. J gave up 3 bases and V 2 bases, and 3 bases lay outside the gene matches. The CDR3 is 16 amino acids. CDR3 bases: TGTGCCAGCAGTTTATTAGCGGGAGGTTACACCGGGGAGCTGTTTTTT. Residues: CASSLLAGGYTGELFF.

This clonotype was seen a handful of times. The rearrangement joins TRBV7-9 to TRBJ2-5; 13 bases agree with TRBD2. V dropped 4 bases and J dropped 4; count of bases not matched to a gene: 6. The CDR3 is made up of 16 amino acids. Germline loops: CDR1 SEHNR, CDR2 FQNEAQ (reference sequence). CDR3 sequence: CASSSVRTSGRETQYF. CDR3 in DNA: TGTGCCAGCAGCTCAGTACGGACTAGCGGGAGAGAGACCCAGTACTTC.

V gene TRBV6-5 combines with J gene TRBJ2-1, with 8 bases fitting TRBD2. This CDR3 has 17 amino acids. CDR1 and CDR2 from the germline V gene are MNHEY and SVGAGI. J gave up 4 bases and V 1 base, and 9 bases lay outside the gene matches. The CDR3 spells CASSYFISAGAYNEQFF. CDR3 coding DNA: TGTGCCAGCAGTTACTTCATATCAGCGGGAGCATACAATGAGCAGTTCTTC.

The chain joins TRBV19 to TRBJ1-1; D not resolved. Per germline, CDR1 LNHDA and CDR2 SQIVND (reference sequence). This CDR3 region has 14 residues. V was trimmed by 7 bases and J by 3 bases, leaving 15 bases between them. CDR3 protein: CASIEDLAHTEAFF. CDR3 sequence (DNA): TGTGCCAGTATCGAGGACCTAGCGCACACTGAAGCTTTCTTT.

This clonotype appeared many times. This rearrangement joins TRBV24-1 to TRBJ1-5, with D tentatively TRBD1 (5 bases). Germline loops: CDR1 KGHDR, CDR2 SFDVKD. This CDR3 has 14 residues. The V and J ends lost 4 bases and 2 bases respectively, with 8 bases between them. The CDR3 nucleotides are TGTGCCACCAGTGACCCGGGGGGCAATCAGCCCCAGCATTTT. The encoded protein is CATSDPGGNQPQHF.

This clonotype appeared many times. As DNA, the CDR3 is TGTGCCAGCAGCTTAGCCCTAACAGCCGGGGAGCTGTTTTTT. Residues: CASSLALTAGELFF. The chain employs TRBV7-2 and TRBJ2-2; D ambiguous. The CDR3 contains 14 residues. Trimming pared 0 bases from V and 6 bases from J, leaving 8 bases between. Germline loops: CDR1 SGHTA, CDR2 FQGNSA.

This chain's CDR3 is CASSGYREVGYGYTF. The CDR3 DNA follows: TGTGCCAGCAGCGGATACAGGGAGGTCGGCTATGGCTACACCTTC. The rearrangement joins TRBV9 to TRBJ1-2, with D possibly matching TRBD1 (6 bases). The CDR3 sequence is 15 residues long. Looked up from germline, CDR1 is SGDLS and CDR2 is YYNGEE. With 3 bases removed from V and 4 bases from J, the gap between germline ends came to 16 bases.

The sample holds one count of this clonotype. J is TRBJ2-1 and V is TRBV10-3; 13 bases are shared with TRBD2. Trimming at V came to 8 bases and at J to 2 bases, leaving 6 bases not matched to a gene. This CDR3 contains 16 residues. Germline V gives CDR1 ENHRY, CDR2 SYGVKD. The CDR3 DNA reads TGTGCCATCTGTATCGGACTAGCGGGAGCCTACAATGAGCAGTTCTTC. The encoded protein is CAICIGLAGAYNEQFF.

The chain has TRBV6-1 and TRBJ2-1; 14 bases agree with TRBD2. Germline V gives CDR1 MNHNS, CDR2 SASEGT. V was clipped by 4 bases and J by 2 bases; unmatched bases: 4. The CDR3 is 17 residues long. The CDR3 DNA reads TGTGCCAGCAGTGGAGGGGGACTAGCGGGAGCCTACAATGAGCAGTTCTTC. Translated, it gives CASSGGGLAGAYNEQFF.

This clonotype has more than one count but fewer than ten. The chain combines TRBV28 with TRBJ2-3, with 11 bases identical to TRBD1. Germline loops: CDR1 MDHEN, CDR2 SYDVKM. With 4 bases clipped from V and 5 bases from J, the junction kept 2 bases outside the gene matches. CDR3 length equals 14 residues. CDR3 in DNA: TGTGCCAGCAGTTCCGGGACAGGGGGAGATACGCAGTATTTT. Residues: CASSSGTGGDTQYF.

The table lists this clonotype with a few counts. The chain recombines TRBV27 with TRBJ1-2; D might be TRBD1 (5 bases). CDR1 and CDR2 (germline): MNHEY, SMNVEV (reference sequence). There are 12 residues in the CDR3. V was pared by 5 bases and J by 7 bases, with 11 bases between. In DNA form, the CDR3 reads TGTGCCAGCAGTGAATTCGGGGGTGGCTACACCTTC. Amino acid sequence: CASSEFGGGYTF.

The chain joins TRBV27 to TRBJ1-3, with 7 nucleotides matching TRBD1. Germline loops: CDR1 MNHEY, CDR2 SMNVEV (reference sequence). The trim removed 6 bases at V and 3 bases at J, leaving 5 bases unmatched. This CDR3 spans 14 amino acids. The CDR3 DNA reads TGTGCCAGCAGCCTGACAGGGTATGGAAACACCATATATTTT. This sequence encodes CASSLTGYGNTIYF.

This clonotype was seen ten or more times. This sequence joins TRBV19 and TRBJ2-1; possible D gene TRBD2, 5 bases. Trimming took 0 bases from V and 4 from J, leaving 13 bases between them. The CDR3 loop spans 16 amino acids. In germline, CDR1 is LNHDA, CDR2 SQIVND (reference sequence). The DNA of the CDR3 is TGTGCCAGTAGTATAGAGGAGCGGCTAGGATACAATGAGCAGTTCTTC. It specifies CASSIEERLGYNEQFF.

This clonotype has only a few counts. The CDR3 sequence: CASSRRDRWMENEQFF. CDR3 in DNA: TGTGCCAGCAGCCGACGGGACCGGTGGATGGAGAATGAGCAGTTCTTC. The chain employs TRBV5-5 and TRBJ2-1; D assignment may be TRBD1 or TRBD2 (5 bases each). The CDR3 is 16 residues long. V shed 4 bases and J shed 7 bases, with 21 bases lying between them. Per the germline V gene, CDR1 is SGHKS and CDR2 is YYEKEE (reference sequence).

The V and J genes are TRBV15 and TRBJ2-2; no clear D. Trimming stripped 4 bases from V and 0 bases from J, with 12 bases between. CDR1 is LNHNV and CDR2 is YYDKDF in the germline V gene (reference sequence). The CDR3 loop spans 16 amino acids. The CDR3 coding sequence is TGTGCCACCAGCATCCGAGCCTTTACGAACACCGGGGAGCTGTTTTTT. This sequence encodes CATSIRAFTNTGELFF.

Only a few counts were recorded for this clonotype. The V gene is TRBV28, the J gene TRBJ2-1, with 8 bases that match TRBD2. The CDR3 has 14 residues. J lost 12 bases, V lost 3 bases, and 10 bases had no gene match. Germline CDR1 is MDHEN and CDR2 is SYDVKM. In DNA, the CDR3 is TGTGCCAGCAGTTTCTCCGCGGGAGGAGGGGTGCAGTTCTTC. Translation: CASSFSAGGGVQFF.